The T cell receptor (beta chain) described here comes from a study of siplizumab effects on memory and regulatory T cells. On this clone itself: Its antigen is not identified.

Study results and caveats: Only a minority of proliferating CD4+ or CD8+ clones had an assignable naive or memory phenotype, with roughly 80-95% lacking one. The alloreactive clones that mapped to unstimulated subsets made up only a minor fraction.

The assay covered 85,000 to 100,000 TCR templates per sample. Here immunoSEQ multiplex PCR was the method, and the copy in TCRdb shows in-frame clones only, minus some. The data hold about 85,000 clones, with 95% observed a single time. Germline lookup yields CDR1 SGHVS and CDR2 FNYEAQ. The CDR3 has 16 amino acids. V gave up 5 bases and J gave up 4 bases; unmatched junction bases: 10. This receptor was taken from a human donor in good health. The chain recombines TRBV7-6 with TRBJ2-3, with 9 bases identical to TRBD1. Sample: CD8+ T cells sorted from blood. CDR3 coding DNA: TGTGCCAGCAGCACCCGAACAGGGGGCGTCGCAGATACGCAGTATTTT. Its protein is CASSTRTGGVADTQYF.